These 19 T cell receptor beta chains were sequenced from one sample in a study of T cells after yellow fever vaccination. TCRdb reprocessed the 5' RACE reads with MiXCR, giving one entry per CDR3 protein. The table shows around 610,000 distinct CDR3 sequences, with less than 15% occurring only once. The sample here was PBMCs, taken on the day of the yellow fever booster vaccination. The receptors were gathered from a man younger than 45 who received the YFV17D yellow fever vaccine.

This sequence joins TRBV20-1 and TRBJ2-2, with unresolved D. Trimming pared 2 bases from V and 0 bases from J, leaving 10 bases between. The CDR3 sequence is 15 residues long. Germline V gene sequence: CDR1 DFQATT, CDR2 SNEGSKA (reference sequence). CDR3 sequence reads: CSARSVEANTGELFF. CDR3 coding DNA: TGCAGTGCTAGATCGGTGGAAGCGAACACCGGGGAGCTGTTTTTT.

A few counts support this clonotype. The chain combines TRBV12-3 or TRBV12-4 with TRBJ2-1, with 8 bases that match TRBD2. The CDR3 length is 15 residues. J gave up 16 bases and V 1 base, and 15 bases lay outside the gene matches. CDR3 region: CASSLGLAGSGGNFF. The DNA for the CDR3 is TGTGCCAGCAGTTTAGGCCTAGCGGGTTCGGGCGGGAATTTCTTC.

This clonotype has a handful of counts. J is TRBJ1-1 and V is TRBV12-3 or TRBV12-4; no definite D call. The V and J ends lost 7 bases and 11 bases respectively, with 14 bases between them. The CDR3 consists of 11 residues. CDR3 nucleotide sequence: TGTGCCAGCACCCCAGCTCCGGGGGCTTTCTTT. It specifies CASTPAPGAFF.

The CDR3 sequence: CASSEPLSTDTQYF. CDR3 coding DNA: TGTGCCAGCAGCGAACCACTGAGCACAGATACGCAGTATTTT. J is TRBJ2-3 and V is TRBV5-6, with no clear D. Trimming stripped 4 bases from V and 0 bases from J, with 9 bases between. CDR3 size: 14 residues. From germline, CDR1 is SGHDT and CDR2 YYEEEE.

This clonotype was detected a few times. The chain employs TRBV5-1 and TRBJ2-2, with 10 bases matching TRBD2. The V and J ends lost 0 bases and 6 bases, in that order; junction bases with no gene match: 11. Per germline, CDR1 SGHRS and CDR2 YFSETQ. This CDR3 region has 18 residues. CDR3 coding DNA: TGCGCCAGCAGCTTGGCCGTAGTGGCTAGCGGGAGTGCCGGGGAGCTGTTTTTT. Amino acid sequence: CASSLAVVASGSAGELFF.

The rearrangement uses TRBV9 and TRBJ2-2; D is unclear. CDR1 is SGDLS, CDR2 YYNGEE, per germline. The germline V and J ends were trimmed by 4 bases and 7 bases, with 11 bases remaining between them. This CDR3 is 13 amino acids long. DNA for the CDR3: TGTGCCAGCAGCTTCCTTCAAAGCGGGGAGCTGTTTTTT. It encodes CASSFLQSGELFF. The variable domain in full, with the rest retrieved from reference TRBV9 and TRBJ2-2, is DSGVTQTPKHLITATGQRVTLRCSPRSGDLSVYWYQQSLDQGLQFLIQYYNGEERAKGNILERFSAQQFPDLHSELNLSSLELGDSALYFCASSFLQSGELFFGEGSRLTVL.

This clonotype was counted only a few times. The chain has TRBV9 and TRBJ2-7; TRBD1 agrees at 9 bases. This CDR3 contains 14 residues. V dropped 4 bases and J dropped 7; count of bases not matched to a gene: 9. Germline V gene lookup returns CDR1 SGDLS and CDR2 YYNGEE. The CDR3 protein is CASSSGQGTGEQYF. CDR3 in DNA: TGTGCCAGCAGCTCGGGACAGGGTACGGGAGAGCAGTACTTC.

This clonotype was detected a few times. This sequence joins TRBV18 and TRBJ2-3; 9 nucleotides match TRBD2. The CDR3 is 17 amino acids. V lost 4 bases to trimming and J lost 5 bases; unmatched junction nucleotides: 13. Germline CDR1 KGHSH, CDR2 LQKENI. The CDR3 loop reads CASSLQTPGLAGDTQYF. CDR3 DNA: TGTGCCAGCTCACTCCAAACCCCGGGACTAGCCGGAGATACGCAGTATTTT.

The chain carries TRBV20-1 and TRBJ2-3; TRBD2 matches 8 bases. The CDR3 contains 13 residues. Germline lookup yields CDR1 DFQATT and CDR2 SNEGSKA (reference sequence). Germline trimming cut 4 bases from V and 6 bases from J; bases unmatched to any gene: 6. The CDR3 region has the DNA TGCAGTGCTATCCAAGCGGGAGAGGATACGCAGTATTTT. This translates into CSAIQAGEDTQYF.

The chain combines TRBV11-2 with TRBJ1-4; D is uncertain. The CDR3 is 14 residues long. V dropped 5 bases and J dropped 5 bases, with 12 bases sitting between them. Germline-derived CDR1 and CDR2 are SGHAT and FQNNGV. CDR3 protein: CASSRRTENEKLFF. The CDR3 DNA follows: TGTGCCAGCAGCCGAAGGACGGAAAATGAAAAACTGTTTTTT.

This clonotype was counted between two and nine times. The chain carries TRBV7-6 and TRBJ2-7; TRBD1 aligns across 8 bases. CDR3 length equals 16 residues. Germline V CDR1 and CDR2: SGHVS, FNYEAQ. Trimming took 5 bases from V and 2 from J; bases not matched to a gene: 11. The CDR3 DNA is TGTGCCAGCAGCAGAGGTCAGGGGGCGATGGCCTACGAGCAGTACTTC. It is translated as CASSRGQGAMAYEQYF.

The chain joins TRBV19 to TRBJ2-3; D is undetermined. Per the germline V gene, CDR1 is LNHDA and CDR2 is SQIVND (reference sequence). The CDR3 length is 14 residues. Trimming removed 0 bases from V and 7 bases from J, with 11 bases in between. The CDR3 sequence is CASSIDPLGNTQYF. CDR3 in DNA: TGTGCCAGTAGTATAGATCCCCTGGGCAATACGCAGTATTTT. Complete variable domain (other parts from reference TRBV19 and TRBJ2-3): DGGITQSPKYLFRKEGQNVTLSCEQNLNHDAMYWYRQDPGQGLRLIYYSQIVNDFQKGDIAEGYSVSREKKESFPLTVTSAQKNPTAFYLCASSIDPLGNTQYFGPGTRLTVL.

The chain carries TRBV3-1 and TRBJ2-5; D is perhaps TRBD2 (6 bases). Germline V lookup: CDR1 LGHDT, CDR2 YNNKEL (reference sequence). V was clipped by 0 bases and J by 2 bases, with 19 bases between them. The CDR3 sequence is 18 residues long. The CDR3 bases are TGTGCCAGCAGCCAAGATATTGACCGGGACTCCCAACAAGAGACCCAGTACTTC. Amino acid sequence: CASSQDIDRDSQQETQYF.

This clonotype has only a few counts. The chain employs TRBV30 and TRBJ2-1; D is uncertain. The CDR3 totals 13 residues. Per the germline V gene, CDR1 is GTSNPN and CDR2 is SVGIG (reference sequence). The ends were cut back, 5 bases at V and 0 bases at J, with 8 bases in the middle. CDR3 amino acids: CAWRRSSYNEQFF. CDR3 in DNA: TGTGCCTGGCGGCGAAGCTCCTACAATGAGCAGTTCTTC.

The V and J genes are TRBV19 and TRBJ2-7; the D gene is possibly TRBD2 (6 bases). The V end was cut by 3 bases, the J end by 2 bases, with 14 bases between. Looked up from germline, CDR1 is LNHDA and CDR2 is SQIVND (reference sequence). This CDR3 has 15 amino acids. The DNA for the CDR3 is TGTGCCAGTAGTATGACGGCGGGATTCGCCTACGAGCAGTACTTC. Translated: CASSMTAGFAYEQYF. Full variable domain (missing parts from reference TRBV19 and TRBJ2-7): DGGITQSPKYLFRKEGQNVTLSCEQNLNHDAMYWYRQDPGQGLRLIYYSQIVNDFQKGDIAEGYSVSREKKESFPLTVTSAQKNPTAFYLCASSMTAGFAYEQYFGPGTRLTVT.

The J gene is TRBJ2-3, the V gene TRBV30; no definite D call. The CDR3 contains 15 residues. Trimming pared 4 bases from V and 2 bases from J, leaving 16 bases between. CDR1 is GTSNPN, CDR2 SVGIG, per germline (reference sequence). The CDR3 DNA reads TGTGCCTGGACAAAAGGGCTAAGTTTCACAGATACGCAGTATTTT. Translating gives CAWTKGLSFTDTQYF.

This chain joins TRBV7-2 and TRBJ2-7, with TRBD2 matching over 11 bases. The germline gives CDR1 SGHTA, CDR2 FQGNSA. Unmatched junction bases numbered 4, after V lost 5 bases and J lost 7 bases. The CDR3 covers 13 residues. CDR3 sequence: CASSAWTSGEQYF. Here the CDR3 DNA reads TGTGCCAGCAGCGCGTGGACTAGCGGGGAGCAGTACTTC.

This clonotype has just a few counts. The chain employs TRBV6-2 or TRBV6-3 and TRBJ2-3; D is perhaps TRBD2 (5 bases). This CDR3 has 14 residues. Germline V gives CDR1 MNHEY, CDR2 SVGEGT. Deletions cut 0 bases from V and 4 bases from J, with 8 bases between. CDR3 sequence: CASSYSSEADTQYF. As DNA, the CDR3 is TGTGCCAGCAGTTACTCATCGGAGGCAGATACGCAGTATTTT.

This clonotype has more than one count but fewer than ten. V is TRBV18 and J is TRBJ1-6; no reliable D call. Trimming cost V 5 bases and J 0 bases, with 14 bases left between them. The CDR3 consists of 17 residues. The germline V gene has CDR1 KGHSH and CDR2 LQKENI. In nucleotides, the CDR3 is TGTGCCAGCTCATCCGATACAGTGCTCTCCTATAATTCACCCCTCCACTTT. This codes for CASSSDTVLSYNSPLHF.